This T cell receptor beta chain comes out of a study of CD8+ T cells in alopecia areata. Across the whole study: Treated patients were dosed with oral tofacitinib, taking 5 to 10 mg twice daily. Findings and limits, study-wide: TCR sharing was clearer in mice than between patients, perhaps partly owing to patient HLA diversity.

Specified treatment: oral pan-JAK inhibitor, 5-10 mg twice daily. Both peripheral blood and punch biopsies of lesional scalp skin were obtained from patients who had alopecia areata. Sequencing templates came from extracted RNA that was reverse transcribed into cDNA. The table came from immunoSEQ multiplex PCR; TCRdb's copy has only in-frame clones and leaves some out. The data contain 130,000 or so clones, around 63% of them singletons. The CDR3 has 14 amino acids. Deletions cut 0 bases from V and 6 bases from J, with 6 bases between. Germline CDR1 and CDR2: SGHVS and FQNEAQ. Note on this clone: Its antigen remains unknown.

This receptor was taken from a human donor with alopecia areata. The V gene is TRBV7-8, the J gene TRBJ1-6, with unresolved D. Here the sequenced sample was CD4+ T cells sorted from blood, taken at week 4, from a patient treated with tofacitinib. The CDR3 is CASSLAGSNSPLHF. CDR3 coding DNA: TGTGCCAGCAGCTTAGCGGGGAGTAATTCACCCCTCCACTTT.